What follows are 2 T cell receptor beta chains derived from one specimen sequenced in a study of CD8 T cells in Susac syndrome. Reverse transcription of roughly 0.5 to 1 ug RNA used random hexamers. TCRdb re-called the immunoSEQ multiplex PCR reads with MiXCR, one entry per CDR3 protein. Of 350,000 to 550,000 distinct CDR3 sequences listed, approximately 85% are singletons. Sequenced: CD8+ T cells from PBMCs. The receptors come from a human donor with multiple sclerosis.

The CDR3 is CASSPPPGGDRGANVLTF. The CDR3 nucleotides are TGTGCCAGCTCACCACCCCCAGGAGGGGATCGGGGGGCCAACGTCCTGACTTTC. The chain joins TRBV18 to TRBJ2-6; tentative D call: TRBD2 (6 bases). Trimming shortened V by 0 bases and J by 4 bases, and 16 bases separated the two germline ends. Germline lookup yields CDR1 KGHSH and CDR2 LQKENI. The CDR3 is 18 amino acids.

The CDR3 is CASSLGGHGGSWLPNEQYF. CDR3 sequence (DNA): TGCGCCAGCAGCTTAGGGGGACATGGCGGTAGTTGGCTGCCCAACGAGCAGTACTTC. The V call is TRBV5-1, the J call TRBJ2-7; D might be TRBD1 (6 bases). The CDR3 has 19 amino acids. Trimming took off 2 bases at V and 5 bases at J, with 29 bases between the two ends. Germline V lookup: CDR1 SGHRS, CDR2 YFSETQ.